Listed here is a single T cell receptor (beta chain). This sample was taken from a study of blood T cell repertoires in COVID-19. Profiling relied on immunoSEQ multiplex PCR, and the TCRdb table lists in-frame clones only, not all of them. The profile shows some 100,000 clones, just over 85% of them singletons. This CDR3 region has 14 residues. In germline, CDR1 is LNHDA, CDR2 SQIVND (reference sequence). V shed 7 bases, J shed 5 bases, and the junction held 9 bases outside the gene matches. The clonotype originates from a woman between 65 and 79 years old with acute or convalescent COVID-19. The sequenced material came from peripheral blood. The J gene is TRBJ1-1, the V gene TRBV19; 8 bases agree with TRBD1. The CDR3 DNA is TGTGCCAGTATCGGGACAGGCTGGGGGACTGAAGCTTTCTTT. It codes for CASIGTGWGTEAFF.